Below, 21 T cell receptor beta chains from the same sample are listed, as sequenced in a study of CD8 T cells in ankylosing spondylitis. Study results and limitations: Typical of ankylosing spondylitis blood, it appeared, was a TCR beta motif of under 10 highly homologous variants.

TCRdb re-derived calls from the 5' RACE reads in MiXCR, one entry per CDR3 protein. Here the sample spans about 390,000 distinct CDR3 sequences, 20% to 25% being singletons. For these TCRs, the target antigens are not known. Sequenced sample: blood, either unsorted or a sorted T cell fraction (not recorded which). The origin of the receptors is a male donor with ankylosing spondylitis.

In this sample, this clonotype turned up a few times. The chain joins TRBV6-2 or TRBV6-3 to TRBJ2-7; D might be TRBD1 or TRBD2, each matching 6 bases. Between the trimmed V and J ends, which lost 2 bases and 2 bases, there was a span of 10 bases. From germline, CDR1 is MNHEY and CDR2 SVGEGT. The CDR3 has 14 residues. The CDR3, as DNA: TGTGCCAGCAGTTACGAGGGGGGACCCTACGAGCAGTACTTC. It encodes CASSYEGGPYEQYF.

J is TRBJ2-1 and V is TRBV7-7; a weak D match, TRBD2 (5 bases). There are 14 residues in the CDR3. Deletions cut 5 bases from V and 7 bases from J, with 15 bases between. CDR1 is SSHAT and CDR2 is FNYEAQ in the germline V gene (reference sequence). The CDR3 is CASSPGRESNEQFF. CDR3 nucleotide sequence: TGTGCCAGCAGCCCGGGTCGGGAATCGAATGAGCAGTTCTTC. Full variable domain (outside the CDR3, taken from reference TRBV7-7 and TRBJ2-1): GAGVSQSPRYKVTKRGQDVTLRCDPISSHATLYWYQQALGQGPEFLTYFNYEAQPDKSGLPSDRFSAERPEGSISTLTIQRTEQRDSAMYRCASSPGRESNEQFFGPGTRLTVL.

This chain links TRBV5-1 with TRBJ2-7; D may be TRBD1 (6 bases). The germline V gene encodes CDR1 SGHRS and CDR2 YFSETQ. This CDR3 is 16 amino acids long. V dropped 2 bases and J dropped 1 base, with 16 bases sitting between them. The CDR3 loop reads CASSFQGGTPSYEQYF. CDR3 DNA sequence: TGCGCCAGCAGCTTTCAGGGTGGGACACCGTCCTACGAGCAGTACTTC.

V gene TRBV19 combines with J gene TRBJ2-2, with D possibly being TRBD2 (5 bases). The CDR3 is made up of 14 amino acids. V lost 8 bases and J 5 bases, leaving 15 bases between the germline ends. The germline V gene has CDR1 LNHDA and CDR2 SQIVND (reference sequence). The CDR3: CASAPAVRTGELFF. The CDR3 nucleotides read TGTGCCAGTGCCCCAGCGGTGAGAACCGGGGAGCTGTTTTTT.

This sequence joins TRBV5-1 and TRBJ1-2; D gene ambiguous. V lost 0 bases to trimming and J lost 2 bases, with 20 bases between them. The CDR3 loop spans 18 amino acids. Germline CDR1 and CDR2: SGHRS and YFSETQ. In DNA form, the CDR3 reads TGCGCCAGCAGCTTGGGCCCCCTTATAGAGGGCTCGAACTATGGCTACACCTTC. The encoded protein is CASSLGPLIEGSNYGYTF.

This clonotype was detected ten times or more. The chain uses TRBV28 and TRBJ2-1, with 12 bases fitting TRBD2. Germline V gene data show CDR1 as MDHEN and CDR2 as SYDVKM. The CDR3 spans 16 residues. Trimming removed 5 bases from V and 7 bases from J; junction bases left unmatched: 9. In DNA, the CDR3 is TGTGCCAGCAGTAAACCACTAGCGGGAGGAGAGAATGAGCAGTTCTTC. Its translation is CASSKPLAGGENEQFF.

The J gene is TRBJ1-5, the V gene TRBV7-2; no clear D. This CDR3 spans 14 amino acids. V was clipped by 1 base and J by 4 bases, with 8 bases between them. The germline CDR1 and CDR2 sequences are SGHTA and FQGNSA. Here the CDR3 reads CASSLGPRNQPQHF. The CDR3, as DNA: TGTGCCAGCAGCTTAGGCCCGCGGAATCAGCCCCAGCATTTT.

This chain connects TRBV5-1 to TRBJ2-3, with a weak D call TRBD1 (5 bases). From germline, CDR1 is SGHRS and CDR2 YFSETQ. This CDR3 has 15 residues. Trimming took off 3 bases at V and 4 bases at J, with 15 bases between the two ends. The CDR3 here is CASSSGMRSADTQYF. The CDR3 nucleotides read TGCGCCAGCAGCTCAGGGATGAGGTCGGCAGATACGCAGTATTTT.

The rearrangement uses TRBV12-3 or TRBV12-4 and TRBJ2-2; tentatively, D is TRBD2 (5 bases). Trimming pared 7 bases from V and 3 bases from J, leaving 21 bases between. CDR3 length: 17 amino acids. Here the CDR3 reads CASNRRLRVRDTGELFF. CDR3 bases: TGTGCCAGCAACCGCAGATTGAGGGTGAGAGACACCGGGGAGCTGTTTTTT.

This chain connects TRBV2 to TRBJ2-3; D is undetermined. The CDR3 totals 15 residues. Trimming took 7 bases from V and 0 from J, leaving 14 bases between them. Germline CDR1 and CDR2: SNHLY and FYNNEI. The CDR3 bases are TGTGCCAGCAAGCAGAAGGCGGATAGCACAGATACGCAGTATTTT. Amino acid sequence: CASKQKADSTDTQYF.

This clonotype was recorded a few times. The chain couples TRBV9 to TRBJ2-3; no definite D call. Germline CDR1 reads SGDLS; CDR2 reads YYNGEE. Trimming stripped 3 bases from V and 1 base from J, with 18 bases between. CDR3 length equals 17 residues. The CDR3 sequence is CASSARLLVMGTDTQYF. The DNA of the CDR3 is TGTGCCAGCAGCGCCCGACTCCTAGTGATGGGCACAGATACGCAGTATTTT.

The chain combines TRBV20-1 with TRBJ1-5; D not certain. Germline V gives CDR1 DFQATT, CDR2 SNEGSKA (reference sequence). V lost 3 bases and J 2 bases, leaving 11 bases between the germline ends. The CDR3 sequence is 14 residues long. The CDR3 protein is CSASSSAGNQPQHF. CDR3 nucleotides: TGCAGTGCTAGCTCCTCCGCAGGCAATCAGCCCCAGCATTTT.

This clonotype was detected a few times. The V and J genes are TRBV6-5 and TRBJ1-1; weak D call: TRBD1 (5 bases). Germline CDR1 and CDR2: MNHEY and SVGAGI. V was pared by 7 bases and J by 4 bases, with 10 bases between. This CDR3 has 12 residues. The CDR3 bases are TGTGCCAGCAAGAGGGGTAGCACTGAAGCTTTCTTT. Translation: CASKRGSTEAFF.

The chain couples TRBV9 to TRBJ2-3; 7 nucleotides match TRBD2. The CDR3 totals 17 residues. Unmatched junction bases numbered 9, after V lost 0 bases and J lost 2 bases. CDR1 SGDLS and CDR2 YYNGEE come from the germline V gene. The CDR3 loop is CASSVGRGGSATDTQYF. The CDR3 region has the DNA TGTGCCAGCAGCGTAGGTCGGGGAGGGTCCGCCACAGATACGCAGTATTTT.

The chain links TRBV19 to TRBJ2-5, with 7 bases lining up with TRBD1. Germline V gives CDR1 LNHDA, CDR2 SQIVND (reference sequence). The CDR3 has 14 amino acids. V was pared by 2 bases and J by 1 base, with 1 base of the junction left unmatched. The CDR3 here is CASSITGAQETQYF. CDR3 nucleotides: TGTGCCAGTAGTATAACAGGGGCCCAAGAGACCCAGTACTTC.

The chain couples TRBV6-1 to TRBJ1-3, with unresolved D. V gave up 6 bases and J gave up 0 bases, with 6 bases separating them. The CDR3 is made up of 13 amino acids. Germline CDR1 and CDR2: MNHNS and SASEGT. CDR3 protein: CASSGVSGNTIYF. CDR3 nucleotides: TGTGCCAGCAGCGGGGTCTCTGGAAACACCATATATTTT.

This chain links TRBV5-1 with TRBJ2-5, with 11 bases identical to TRBD2. The junction had 2 bases not matched to a gene; V was cut back by 2 bases and J by 2 bases. CDR3 length equals 15 residues. Germline V CDR1 and CDR2: SGHRS, YFSETQ. The CDR3, as DNA: TGCGCCAGCAGCTTCACTAGCGGGAGTCAAGAGACCCAGTACTTC. It specifies CASSFTSGSQETQYF.

J is TRBJ1-6 and V is TRBV5-1; D unclear. The germline V gene encodes CDR1 SGHRS and CDR2 YFSETQ. This CDR3 is 13 amino acids long. V lost 4 bases to trimming and J lost 5 bases, with 7 bases between them. CDR3 residues: CASSTLDNSPLHF. CDR3 DNA sequence: TGCGCCAGCAGCACCTTGGATAATTCACCCCTCCACTTT.

There are a few counts of this clonotype. The rearrangement uses TRBV28 and TRBJ2-2; 7 positions match TRBD2. Germline loops: CDR1 MDHEN, CDR2 SYDVKM. Germline trimming cut 0 bases from V and 3 bases from J; bases unmatched to any gene: 4. This CDR3 has 16 amino acids. CDR3 sequence: CASSLWAGEYTGELFF. CDR3 nucleotides: TGTGCCAGCAGTTTATGGGCGGGAGAGTACACCGGGGAGCTGTTTTTT.

A remark on this clonotype: The junction and the germline gene differ at one end; a read error may be behind it. The chain links TRBV6-1 to TRBJ2-2; 7 positions match TRBD2. Germline-derived CDR1 and CDR2 are MNHNS and SASEGT. The CDR3 is 16 amino acids. Written as DNA, the CDR3 is TGTGCAAGCAGGTCATCTCTAGCGGCGAACACCGGGGAGCTGTTTTTT. It is translated as CASRSSLAANTGELFF.

The gene calls are TRBV7-8 and TRBJ2-3; D assignment may be TRBD1 or TRBD2 (5 bases each). The CDR3 has 16 residues. The V end lost 5 bases, the J end lost 2 bases, and 17 bases lay between the germline ends. Germline lookup yields CDR1 SGHVS and CDR2 FQNEAQ. The CDR3 is CASSPSNPGLTDTQYF. The CDR3 DNA sequence: TGTGCCAGCAGCCCCTCTAATCCGGGGCTCACAGATACGCAGTATTTT.